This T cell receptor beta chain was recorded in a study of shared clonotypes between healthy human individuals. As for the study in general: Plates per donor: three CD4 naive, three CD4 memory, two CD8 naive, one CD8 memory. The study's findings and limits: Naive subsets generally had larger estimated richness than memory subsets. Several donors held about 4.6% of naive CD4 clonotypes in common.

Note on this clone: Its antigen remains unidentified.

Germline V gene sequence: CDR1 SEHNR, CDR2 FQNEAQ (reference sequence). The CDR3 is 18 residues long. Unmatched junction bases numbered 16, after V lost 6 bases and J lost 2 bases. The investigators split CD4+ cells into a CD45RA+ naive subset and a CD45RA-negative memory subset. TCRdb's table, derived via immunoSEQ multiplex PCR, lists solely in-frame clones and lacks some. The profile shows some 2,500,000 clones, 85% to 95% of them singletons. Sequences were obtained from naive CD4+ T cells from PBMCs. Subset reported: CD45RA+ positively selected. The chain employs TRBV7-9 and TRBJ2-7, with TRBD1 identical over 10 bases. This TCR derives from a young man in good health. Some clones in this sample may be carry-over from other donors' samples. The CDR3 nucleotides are TGTGCCAGCAGGCCCCCGGGACAGGGGAGGGGAGGGCCCTACGAGCAGTACTTC. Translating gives CASRPPGQGRGGPYEQYF.